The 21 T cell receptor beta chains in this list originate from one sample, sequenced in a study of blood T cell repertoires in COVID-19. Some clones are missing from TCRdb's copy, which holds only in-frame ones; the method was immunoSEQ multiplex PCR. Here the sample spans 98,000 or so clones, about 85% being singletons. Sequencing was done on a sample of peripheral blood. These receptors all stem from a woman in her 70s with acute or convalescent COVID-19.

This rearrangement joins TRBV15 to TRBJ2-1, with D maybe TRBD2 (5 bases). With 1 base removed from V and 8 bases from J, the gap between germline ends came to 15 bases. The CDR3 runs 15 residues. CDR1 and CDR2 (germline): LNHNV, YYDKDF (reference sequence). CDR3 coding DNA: TGTGCCACCAGCAGAGCAGTGGTAGCGATGCATGAGCAGTTCTTC. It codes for CATSRAVVAMHEQFF.

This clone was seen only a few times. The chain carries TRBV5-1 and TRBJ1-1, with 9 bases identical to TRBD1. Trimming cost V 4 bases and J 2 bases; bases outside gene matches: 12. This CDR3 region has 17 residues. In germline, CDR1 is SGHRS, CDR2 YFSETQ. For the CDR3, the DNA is TGCGCCAGCAGCAGATTCACGGGACAGGGCCGTAACACTGAAGCTTTCTTT. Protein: CASSRFTGQGRNTEAFF.

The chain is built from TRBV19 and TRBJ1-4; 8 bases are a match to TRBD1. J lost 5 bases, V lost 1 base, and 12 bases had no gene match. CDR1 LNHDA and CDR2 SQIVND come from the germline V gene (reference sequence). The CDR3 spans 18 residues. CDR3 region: CASSIGGRTGSRNEKLFF. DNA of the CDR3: TGTGCCAGTAGTATAGGCGGGCGGACAGGGAGTAGAAATGAAAAACTGTTTTTT.

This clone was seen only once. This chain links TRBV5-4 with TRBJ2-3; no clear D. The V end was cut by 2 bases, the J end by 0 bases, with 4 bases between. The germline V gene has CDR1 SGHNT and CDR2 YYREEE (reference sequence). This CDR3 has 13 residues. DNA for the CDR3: TGTGCCAGCAGCTTCCCTAGCACAGATACGCAGTATTTT. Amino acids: CASSFPSTDTQYF.

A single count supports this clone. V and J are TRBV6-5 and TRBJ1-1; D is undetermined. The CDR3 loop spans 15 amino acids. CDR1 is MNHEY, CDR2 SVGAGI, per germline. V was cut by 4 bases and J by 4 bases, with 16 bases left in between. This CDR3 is CASSWRGGKGTEAFF. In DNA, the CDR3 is TGTGCCAGCAGTTGGCGCGGAGGGAAGGGCACTGAAGCTTTCTTT.

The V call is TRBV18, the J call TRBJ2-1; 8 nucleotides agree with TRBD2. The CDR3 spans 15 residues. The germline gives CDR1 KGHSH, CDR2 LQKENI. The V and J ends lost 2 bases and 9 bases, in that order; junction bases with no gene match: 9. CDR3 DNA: TGTGCCAGCTCACCAGGAACGGGAGGGCCTAGTGAGCAGTTCTTC. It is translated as CASSPGTGGPSEQFF.

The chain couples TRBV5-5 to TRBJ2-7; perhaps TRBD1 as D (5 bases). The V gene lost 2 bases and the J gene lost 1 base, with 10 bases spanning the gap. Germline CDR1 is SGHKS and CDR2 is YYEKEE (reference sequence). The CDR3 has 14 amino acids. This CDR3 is CASSLNGASYEQYF. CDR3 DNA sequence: TGTGCCAGCAGCTTAAATGGGGCTTCCTACGAGCAGTACTTC.

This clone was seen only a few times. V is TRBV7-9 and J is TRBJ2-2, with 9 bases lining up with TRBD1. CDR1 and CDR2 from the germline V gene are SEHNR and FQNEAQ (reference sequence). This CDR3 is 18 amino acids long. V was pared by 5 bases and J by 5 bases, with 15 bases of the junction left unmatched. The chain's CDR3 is CASSTGTGQARRTGELFF. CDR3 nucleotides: TGTGCCAGCAGCACAGGGACAGGGCAGGCCCGACGGACCGGGGAGCTGTTTTTT.

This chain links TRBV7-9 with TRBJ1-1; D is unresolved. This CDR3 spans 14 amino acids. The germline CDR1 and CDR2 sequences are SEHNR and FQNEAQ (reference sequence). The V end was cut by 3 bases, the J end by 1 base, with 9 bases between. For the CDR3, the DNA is TGTGCCAGCAGCTTCTATGGAGAGAACACTGAAGCTTTCTTT. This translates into CASSFYGENTEAFF.

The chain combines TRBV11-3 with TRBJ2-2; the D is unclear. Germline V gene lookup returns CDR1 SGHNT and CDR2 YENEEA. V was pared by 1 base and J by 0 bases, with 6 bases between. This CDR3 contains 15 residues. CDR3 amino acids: CASSLVSANTGELFF. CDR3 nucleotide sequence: TGTGCCAGCAGCTTAGTATCCGCGAACACCGGGGAGCTGTTTTTT.

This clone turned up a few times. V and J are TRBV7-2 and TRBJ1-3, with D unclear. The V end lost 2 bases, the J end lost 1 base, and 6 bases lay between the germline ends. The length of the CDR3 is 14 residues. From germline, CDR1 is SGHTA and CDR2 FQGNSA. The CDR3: CASSLSTSGNTIYF. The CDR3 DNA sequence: TGTGCCAGCAGCTTATCCACTTCTGGAAACACCATATATTTT.

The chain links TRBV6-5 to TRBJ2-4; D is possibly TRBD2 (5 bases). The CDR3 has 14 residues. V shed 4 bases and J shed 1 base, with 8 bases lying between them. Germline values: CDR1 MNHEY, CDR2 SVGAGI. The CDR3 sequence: CASSSSGAKNIQYF. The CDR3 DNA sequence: TGTGCCAGCAGTTCGTCGGGGGCCAAAAACATTCAGTACTTC.

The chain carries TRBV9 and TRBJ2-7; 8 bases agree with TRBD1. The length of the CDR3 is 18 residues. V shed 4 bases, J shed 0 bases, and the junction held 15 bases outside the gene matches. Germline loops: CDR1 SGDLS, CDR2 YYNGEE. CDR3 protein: CASSPSPLPGQGSYEQYF. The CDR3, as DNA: TGTGCCAGCAGCCCGAGCCCCCTACCCGGACAGGGCTCCTACGAGCAGTACTTC.

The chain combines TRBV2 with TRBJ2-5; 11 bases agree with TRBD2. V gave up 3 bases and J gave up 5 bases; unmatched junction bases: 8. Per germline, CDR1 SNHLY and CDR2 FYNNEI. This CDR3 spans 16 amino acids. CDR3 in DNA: TGTGCCAGCAGTGATGGCCTAGCGGGGGGTTTTGAGACCCAGTACTTC. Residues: CASSDGLAGGFETQYF. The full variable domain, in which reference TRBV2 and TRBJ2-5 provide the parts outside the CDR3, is EPEVTQTPSHQVTQMGQEVILRCVPISNHLYFYWYRQILGQKVEFLVSFYNNEISEKSEIFDDQFSVERPDGSNFTLKIRSTKLEDSAMYFCASSDGLAGGFETQYFGPGTRLLVL.

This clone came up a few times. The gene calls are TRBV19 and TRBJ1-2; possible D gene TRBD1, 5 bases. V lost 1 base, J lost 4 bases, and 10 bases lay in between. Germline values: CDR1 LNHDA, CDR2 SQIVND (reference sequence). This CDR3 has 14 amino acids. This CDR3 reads CASSIVGDSYGYTF. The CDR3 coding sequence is TGTGCCAGTAGTATAGTGGGCGACAGCTATGGCTACACCTTC.

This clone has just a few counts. CDR3 in DNA: TGTGCCAGCAGCTTATCGTCTGGACAGACAAATATAGCTTTCTTT. As protein: CASSLSSGQTNIAFF. The chain employs TRBV7-8 and TRBJ1-1; tentative D call: TRBD1 (6 bases). The CDR3 covers 15 residues. V was trimmed by 2 bases and J by 10 bases, leaving 20 bases between them. Germline loops: CDR1 SGHVS, CDR2 FQNEAQ.

The CDR3 DNA follows: TGCAGCGTTGAAGATCAACTAGATCGGAACTATGGCTACACCTTC. Translating gives CSVEDQLDRNYGYTF. V usage is TRBV29-1 and J usage is TRBJ1-2; D uncertain. V shed 0 bases and J shed 2 bases, with 13 bases lying between them. Germline CDR1 and CDR2: SQVTM and ANQGSEA. The CDR3 consists of 15 residues. Filled out from reference TRBV29-1 and TRBJ1-2, the complete variable domain reads SAVISQKPSRDICQRGTSLTIQCQVDSQVTMMFWYRQQPGQSLTLIATANQGSEATYESGFVIDKFPISRPNLTFSTLTVSNMSPEDSSIYLCSVEDQLDRNYGYTFGSGTRLTVV.

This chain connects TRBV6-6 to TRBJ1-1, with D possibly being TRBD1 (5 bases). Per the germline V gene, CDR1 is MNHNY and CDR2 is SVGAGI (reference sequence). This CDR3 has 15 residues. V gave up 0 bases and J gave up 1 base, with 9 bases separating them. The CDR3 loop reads CASSYSGQRNTEAFF. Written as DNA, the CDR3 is TGTGCCAGCAGTTACTCGGGGCAGAGGAACACTGAAGCTTTCTTT.

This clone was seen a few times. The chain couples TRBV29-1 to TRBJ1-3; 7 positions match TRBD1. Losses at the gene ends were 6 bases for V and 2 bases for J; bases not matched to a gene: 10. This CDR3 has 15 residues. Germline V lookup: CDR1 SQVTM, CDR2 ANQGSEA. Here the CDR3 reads CSVRTGVVPGNTIYF. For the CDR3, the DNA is TGCAGCGTGCGGACAGGAGTAGTTCCTGGAAACACCATATATTTT.

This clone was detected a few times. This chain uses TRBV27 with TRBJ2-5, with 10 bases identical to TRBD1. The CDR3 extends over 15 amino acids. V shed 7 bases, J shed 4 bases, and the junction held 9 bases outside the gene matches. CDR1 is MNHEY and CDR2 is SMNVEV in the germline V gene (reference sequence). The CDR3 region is CASNRGQGRGETQYF. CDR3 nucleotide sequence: TGTGCCAGCAACCGGGGACAGGGGAGGGGAGAGACCCAGTACTTC.

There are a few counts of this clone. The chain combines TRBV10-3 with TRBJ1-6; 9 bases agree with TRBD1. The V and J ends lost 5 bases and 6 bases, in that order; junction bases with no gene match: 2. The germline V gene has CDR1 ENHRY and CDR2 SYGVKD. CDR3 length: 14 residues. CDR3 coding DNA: TGTGCCATCAGTTGGGACAGGGCTAATTCACCCCTCCACTTT. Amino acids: CAISWDRANSPLHF.